This T cell receptor beta chain stems from a study of blood T cell repertoires in COVID-19. Only in-frame clones appear in the TCRdb table, and some are missing; sequencing was by immunoSEQ multiplex PCR. The sample shows under 350,000 clones, 65% to 90% of them seen only once. With 10 bases clipped from V and 3 bases from J, the junction kept 3 bases outside the gene matches. In germline, CDR1 is LNHDA, CDR2 SQIVND (reference sequence). The CDR3 loop spans 13 amino acids. The sequence was obtained from a woman between 40 and 50 years old with acute COVID-19. The material sequenced was PBMCs or T cells enriched from blood (not recorded which). This chain joins TRBV19 and TRBJ2-1; TRBD2 matches 10 bases. The CDR3 DNA is TGTGCCACCCGGACTAGCGGCTACAATGAGCAGTTCTTC. It is translated as CATRTSGYNEQFF.